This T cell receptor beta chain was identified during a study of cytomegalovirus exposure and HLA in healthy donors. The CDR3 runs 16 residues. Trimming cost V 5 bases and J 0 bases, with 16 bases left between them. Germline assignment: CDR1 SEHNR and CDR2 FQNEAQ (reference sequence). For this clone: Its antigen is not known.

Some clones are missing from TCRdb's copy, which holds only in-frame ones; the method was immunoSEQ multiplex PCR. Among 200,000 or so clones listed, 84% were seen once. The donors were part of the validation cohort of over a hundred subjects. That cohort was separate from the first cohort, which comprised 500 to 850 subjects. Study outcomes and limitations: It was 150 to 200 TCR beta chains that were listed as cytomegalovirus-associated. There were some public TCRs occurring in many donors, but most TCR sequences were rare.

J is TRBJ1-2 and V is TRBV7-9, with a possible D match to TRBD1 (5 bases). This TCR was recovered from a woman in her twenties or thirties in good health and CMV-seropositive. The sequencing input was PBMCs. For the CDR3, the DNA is TGTGCCAGCAGCCGGGGGGTTGCCGCCCCTAACTATGGCTACACCTTC. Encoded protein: CASSRGVAAPNYGYTF.